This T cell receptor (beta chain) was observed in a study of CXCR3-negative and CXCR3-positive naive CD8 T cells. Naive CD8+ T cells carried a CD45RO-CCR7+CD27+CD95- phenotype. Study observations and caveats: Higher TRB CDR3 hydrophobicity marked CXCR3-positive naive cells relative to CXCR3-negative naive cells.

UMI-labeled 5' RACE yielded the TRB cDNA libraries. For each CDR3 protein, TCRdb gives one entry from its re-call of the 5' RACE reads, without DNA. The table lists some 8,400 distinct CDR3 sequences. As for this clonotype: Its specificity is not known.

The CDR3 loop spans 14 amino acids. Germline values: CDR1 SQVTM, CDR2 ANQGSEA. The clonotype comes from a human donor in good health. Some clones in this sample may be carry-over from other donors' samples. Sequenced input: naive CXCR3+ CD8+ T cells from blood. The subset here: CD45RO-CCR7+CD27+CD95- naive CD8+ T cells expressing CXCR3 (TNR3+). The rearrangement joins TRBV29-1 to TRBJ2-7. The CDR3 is CSVVAWQGTYEQYF.